The T cell receptor beta chain described here comes from a study of monozygotic twins with inflammatory bowel disease. Study findings and constraints: With inverse Simpson as the measure, TCRbeta diversity was lower in IBD patients than in healthy co-twins.

Germline V lookup: CDR1 SGHRS, CDR2 YFSETQ. The CDR3 sequence is 12 residues long. Regarding this clonotype: Its antigen remains unknown.

Template switching introduced UMIs that contain a 6-nucleotide sample barcode. From the 5' RACE reads, TCRdb lists one entry per CDR3 protein and no DNA. This repertoire includes approximately 400,000 distinct CDR3 sequences. The clonotype was recovered from a human donor with ulcerative colitis or Crohn's disease, or a healthy co-twin of an affected twin (not recorded which). This chain links TRBV5-1 with TRBJ1-1. The sequencing sample was made of blood. The chain's CDR3 is CASSLSGTEAFF.